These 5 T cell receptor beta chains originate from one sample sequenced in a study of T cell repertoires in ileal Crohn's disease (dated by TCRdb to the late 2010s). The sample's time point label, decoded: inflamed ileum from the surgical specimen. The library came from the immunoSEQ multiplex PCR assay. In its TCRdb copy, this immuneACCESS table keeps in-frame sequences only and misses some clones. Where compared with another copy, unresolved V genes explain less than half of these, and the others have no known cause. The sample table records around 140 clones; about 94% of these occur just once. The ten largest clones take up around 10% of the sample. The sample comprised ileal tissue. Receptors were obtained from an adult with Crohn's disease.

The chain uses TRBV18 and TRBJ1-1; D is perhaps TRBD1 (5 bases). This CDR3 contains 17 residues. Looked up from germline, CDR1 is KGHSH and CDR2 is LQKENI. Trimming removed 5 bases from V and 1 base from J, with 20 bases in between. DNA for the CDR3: TGTGCCAGCTCAGATGAGGGACCTAGCTGGGCGAACACTGAAGCTTTCTTT. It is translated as CASSDEGPSWANTEAFF.

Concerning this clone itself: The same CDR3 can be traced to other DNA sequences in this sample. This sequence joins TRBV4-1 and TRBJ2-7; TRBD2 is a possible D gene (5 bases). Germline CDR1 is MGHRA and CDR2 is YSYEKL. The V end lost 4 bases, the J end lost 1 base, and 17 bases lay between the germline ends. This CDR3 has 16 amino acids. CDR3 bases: TGCGCCAGCAGCCCTCTGCCAGCGGCGCGTTCCTACGAGCAGTACTTC. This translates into CASSPLPAARSYEQYF.

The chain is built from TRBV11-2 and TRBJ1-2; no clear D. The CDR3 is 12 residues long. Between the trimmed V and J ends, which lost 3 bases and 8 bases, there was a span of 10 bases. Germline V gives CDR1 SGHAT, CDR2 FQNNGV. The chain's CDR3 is CASSLDEDGYTF. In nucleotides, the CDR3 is TGTGCCAGCAGCTTGGATGAGGACGGCTACACCTTC. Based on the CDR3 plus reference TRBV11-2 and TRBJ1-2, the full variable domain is EAGVAQSPRYKIIEKRQSVAFWCNPISGHATLYWYQQILGQGPKLLIQFQNNGVVDDSQLPKDRFSAERLKGVDSTLKIQPAKLEDSAVYLCASSLDEDGYTFGSGTRLTVV.

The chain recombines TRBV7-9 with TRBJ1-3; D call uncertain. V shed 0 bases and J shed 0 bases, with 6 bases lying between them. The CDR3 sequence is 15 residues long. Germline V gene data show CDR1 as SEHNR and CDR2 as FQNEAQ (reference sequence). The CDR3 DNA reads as TGTGCCAGCAGCTTAGCAGGGCCCTCTGGAAACACCATATATTTT. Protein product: CASSLAGPSGNTIYF.

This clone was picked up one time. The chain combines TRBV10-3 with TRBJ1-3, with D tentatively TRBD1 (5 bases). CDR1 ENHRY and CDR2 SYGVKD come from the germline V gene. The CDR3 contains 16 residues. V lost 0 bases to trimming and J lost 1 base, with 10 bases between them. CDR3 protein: CAISESPGVSGNTIYF. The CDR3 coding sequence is TGTGCCATCAGTGAGTCTCCGGGGGTTTCTGGAAACACCATATATTTT.